The present T cell receptor (beta chain) was sequenced within a study of beta chain features in type 1 diabetes. Expressed TCRB transcripts were sequenced because the isolated RNA had all been reverse transcribed beforehand. Libraries were prepared by immunoSEQ multiplex PCR; TCRdb keeps only in-frame clonotypes and omits some of them. The sample contains under 400,000 clones, roughly 13% of which appear only once. The CDR3 has 16 residues. Unmatched junction bases numbered 5, after V lost 0 bases and J lost 4 bases. The V gene's germline CDR1 is SGHDT and CDR2 YYEEEE. Every participating donor gave one draw, a heparinised blood sample averaging about 116 mL. Every sorted population was more than 95% pure. This clone came up a few times.

The specimen sequenced was naive CD4+ T cells from blood. The TCR originated in a man younger than 35 in good health. The rearrangement joins TRBV5-6 to TRBJ2-1, with 9 bases fitting TRBD1. CDR3 protein: CASSLEFGQGYNEQFF. In DNA form, the CDR3 reads TGTGCCAGCAGCTTGGAGTTCGGACAGGGGTACAATGAGCAGTTCTTC.